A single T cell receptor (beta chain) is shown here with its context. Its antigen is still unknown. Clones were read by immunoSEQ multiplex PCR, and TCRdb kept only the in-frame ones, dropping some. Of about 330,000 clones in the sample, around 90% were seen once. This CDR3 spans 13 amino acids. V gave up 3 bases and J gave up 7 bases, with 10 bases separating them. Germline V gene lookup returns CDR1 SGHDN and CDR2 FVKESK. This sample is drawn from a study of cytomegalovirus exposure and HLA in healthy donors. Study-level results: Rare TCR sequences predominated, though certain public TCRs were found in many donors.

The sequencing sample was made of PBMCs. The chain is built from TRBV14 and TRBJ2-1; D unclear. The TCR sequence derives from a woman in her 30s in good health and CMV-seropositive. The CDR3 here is CASSHTGPNEQFF. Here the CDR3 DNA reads TGTGCCAGCAGCCATACCGGGCCTAATGAGCAGTTCTTC.